The sequence of this TCR beta chain was determined in a study of neoadjuvant nivolumab and ipilimumab in lung cancer. Here immunoSEQ multiplex PCR was the method, and the copy in TCRdb shows in-frame clones only, minus some. The top ten hold 2.1% of the sample, which has about 33,000 clones, under 95% seen once. Germline V gene sequence: CDR1 SGHTA, CDR2 FQGNSA. This CDR3 spans 13 amino acids. Deletions cut 0 bases from V and 7 bases from J, with 9 bases between. Sequenced material: peripheral blood, taken after neoadjuvant nivolumab, alone or with ipilimumab, at or shortly before surgery. V and J are TRBV7-2 and TRBJ1-2; the D is unclear. This receptor was taken from an adult with non-small cell lung cancer. CDR3 residues: CASSLAGSGGYTF. CDR3 sequence (DNA): TGTGCCAGCAGCTTAGCAGGGTCCGGTGGCTACACCTTC.